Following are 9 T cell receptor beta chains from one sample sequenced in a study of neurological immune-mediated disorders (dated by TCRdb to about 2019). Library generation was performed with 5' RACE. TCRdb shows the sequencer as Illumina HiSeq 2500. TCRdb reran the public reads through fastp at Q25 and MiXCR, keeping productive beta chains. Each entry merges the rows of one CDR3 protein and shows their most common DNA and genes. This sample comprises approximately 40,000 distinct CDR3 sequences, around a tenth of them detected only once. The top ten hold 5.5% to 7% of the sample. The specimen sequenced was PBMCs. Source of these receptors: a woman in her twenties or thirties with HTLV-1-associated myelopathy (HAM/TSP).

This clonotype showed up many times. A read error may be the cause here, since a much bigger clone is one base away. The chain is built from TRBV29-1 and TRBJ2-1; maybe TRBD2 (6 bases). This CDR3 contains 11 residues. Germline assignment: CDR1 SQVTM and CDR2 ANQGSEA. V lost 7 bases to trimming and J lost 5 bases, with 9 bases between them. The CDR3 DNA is TGCAGCGGCGGGGCCCACAATGAGCAGTTCTTC. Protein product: CSGGAHNEQFF.

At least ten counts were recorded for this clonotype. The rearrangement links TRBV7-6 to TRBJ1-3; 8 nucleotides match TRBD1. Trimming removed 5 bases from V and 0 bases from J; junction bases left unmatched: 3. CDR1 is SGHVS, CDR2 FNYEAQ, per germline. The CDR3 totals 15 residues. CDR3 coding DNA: TGTGCCAGCAGCCGACAGGGGAACTCTGGAAACACCATATATTTT. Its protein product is CASSRQGNSGNTIYF.

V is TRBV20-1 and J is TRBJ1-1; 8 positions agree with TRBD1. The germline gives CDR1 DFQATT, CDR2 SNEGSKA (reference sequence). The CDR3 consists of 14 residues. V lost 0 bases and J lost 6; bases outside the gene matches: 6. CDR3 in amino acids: CSARDKKTGAEAFF. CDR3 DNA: TGCAGTGCTAGAGATAAAAAGACAGGGGCTGAAGCTTTCTTT.

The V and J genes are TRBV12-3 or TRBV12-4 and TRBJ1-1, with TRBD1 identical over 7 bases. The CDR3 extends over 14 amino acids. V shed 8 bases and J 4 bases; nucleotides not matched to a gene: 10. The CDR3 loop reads CASSEQGRTTEAFF. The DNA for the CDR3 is TGTGCCAGCTCGGAACAGGGGAGGACCACTGAAGCTTTCTTT.

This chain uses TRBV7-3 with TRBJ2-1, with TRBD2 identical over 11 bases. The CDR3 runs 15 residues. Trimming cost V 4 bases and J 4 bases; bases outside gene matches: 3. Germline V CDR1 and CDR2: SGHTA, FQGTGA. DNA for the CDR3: TGTGCCAGCAGCTCTAGCGGGGGGCCATACAATGAGCAGTTCTTC. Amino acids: CASSSSGGPYNEQFF.

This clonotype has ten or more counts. CDR3: CAGGEQYF. The CDR3 DNA sequence: TGTGCCGGTGGCGAGCAGTACTTC. The chain carries TRBV12-3 or TRBV12-4 and TRBJ2-7, with D uncertain. This CDR3 is 8 amino acids long. Between the trimmed V and J ends, which lost 11 bases and 6 bases, there was a span of 5 bases.

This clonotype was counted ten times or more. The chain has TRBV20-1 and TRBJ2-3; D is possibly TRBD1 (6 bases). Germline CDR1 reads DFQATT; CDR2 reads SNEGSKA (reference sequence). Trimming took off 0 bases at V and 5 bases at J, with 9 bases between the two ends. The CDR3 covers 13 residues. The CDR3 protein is CSARDTGIDTQYF. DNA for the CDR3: TGCAGTGCTAGAGATACAGGGATAGATACGCAGTATTTT.

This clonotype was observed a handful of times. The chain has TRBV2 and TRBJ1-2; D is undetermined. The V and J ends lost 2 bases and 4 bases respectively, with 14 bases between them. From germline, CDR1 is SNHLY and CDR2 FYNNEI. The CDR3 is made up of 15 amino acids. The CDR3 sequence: CASSEPPTVTYGYTF. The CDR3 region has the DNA TGTGCCAGCAGTGAACCCCCGACCGTAACCTATGGCTACACCTTC.

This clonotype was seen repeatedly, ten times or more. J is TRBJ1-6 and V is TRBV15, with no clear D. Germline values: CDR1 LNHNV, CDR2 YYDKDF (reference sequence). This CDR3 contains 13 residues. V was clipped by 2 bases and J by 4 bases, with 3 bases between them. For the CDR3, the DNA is TGTGCCACCAGCAGACAGTATAATTCACCCCTCCACTTT. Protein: CATSRQYNSPLHF. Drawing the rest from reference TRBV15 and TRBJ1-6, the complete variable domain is DAMVIQNPRYQVTQFGKPVTLSCSQTLNHNVMYWYQQKSSQAPKLLFHYYDKDFNNEADTPDNFQSRRPNTSFCFLDIRSPGLGDTAMYLCATSRQYNSPLHFGNGTRLTVT.